Described below is a single TCR beta chain sequence and its context. This record belongs to a study of cytomegalovirus exposure and HLA in healthy donors. Germline CDR1 reads MNHNS; CDR2 reads SASEGT. Trimming cost V 6 bases and J 4 bases; bases outside gene matches: 11. CDR3 length equals 15 residues. Use of 60 Vbeta and 13 Jbeta primers characterized the PCR. In the original analysis: A follow-up analysis tallied 70 million to 80 million unique TCR beta chains, about 11 million shared. TCRdb's table, derived via immunoSEQ multiplex PCR, lists solely in-frame clones and lacks some. Clone size and V and J calls were adopted from that table, with D and trimming inferred from the DNA. This sample yields roughly 150,000 clones, of which less than 65% are seen a single time; about 2.9% belongs to the top ten.

V is TRBV6-1 and J is TRBJ1-2, with TRBD1 identical over 7 bases. The sequenced material came from PBMCs. This clonotype was obtained from a woman in her 30s in good health and CMV-seropositive. CDR3 amino acids: CASRKTGYGVYGYTF. The DNA of the CDR3 is TGTGCCAGCAGGAAGACAGGGTATGGCGTCTATGGCTACACCTTC.